The rows below give T cell receptor beta chains drawn from one sample of a study of cytomegalovirus exposure and HLA in healthy donors. Assay: immunoSEQ multiplex PCR; the TCRdb copy retains only in-frame clones and omits some. The table has about 160,000 clones, roughly four fifths seen once; the top ten hold over 4%. Sequencing was carried out using PBMCs. The receptors shown here come from a man aged 50-59 years in good health and CMV-seropositive. Each CDR3 is given with its conserved first and last residue. The D gene is left open where the match is weak. Rows give clone size only sometimes, using once, few, many, or a class for an expanded clone.

cdr3_length,v_call,j_call,d_call,clone_size,cdr3_nt,cdr3_aa
15,TRBV7-9,TRBJ2-1,TRBD2,NA,TGTGCCAGCAGCCCTAGCGGGGGAGCTTACAATGAGCAGTTCTTC,CASSPSGGAYNEQFF
15,TRBV7-9,TRBJ2-3,TRBD2,once,TGTTCCAGCAGTCCAACTAGCGGGGGCACAGATACGCAGTATTTT,CSSSPTSGGTDTQYF
16,TRBV4-2,TRBJ2-7,TRBD2,NA,TGTGCCAGCAGCCAAGATCTGGGCGCGGGGGACTACGAGCAGTACTTC,CASSQDLGAGDYEQYF
15,TRBV15,TRBJ2-3,TRBD1,NA,TGTGCCACCAGCAGGCGAACAGGGGGTGCAGATACGCAGTATTTT,CATSRRTGGADTQYF
14,TRBV5-6,TRBJ2-3,NA,few,TGTGCCAGCAGCCCAGGGTATTTGACAGATACGCAGTATTTT,CASSPGYLTDTQYF
15,TRBV7-7,TRBJ2-5,TRBD2,NA,TGTGCTAGCAGCCGACTAGCGGGAGGGGGAGAGACCCAGTACTTC,CASSRLAGGGETQYF
15,TRBV19,TRBJ2-7,TRBD2,NA,TGTGCCAGTAGTAGGGCGGGAGGGGATACCTACGAGCAGTACTTC,CASSRAGGDTYEQYF
15,TRBV30,TRBJ2-1,NA,NA,TGTGCCTGGAGTTCCCTCGGGAGAATCAGCAATGAGCAGTTCTTC,CAWSSLGRISNEQFF
11,TRBV6-5,TRBJ2-7,TRBD2,NA,TGTGCCAGCGGGGGGGTTTACGAGCAGTACTTC,CASGGVYEQYF
15,TRBV4-2,TRBJ2-1,TRBD2,NA,TGTGCCAGCAGCCAAGATCTGGTCTGGGGGGGTGAGCAGTTCTTC,CASSQDLVWGGEQFF
15,TRBV11-1,TRBJ2-3,TRBD1,NA,TGTGCCAGCAGCTTACAGGGGGCAAGCACAGATACGCAGTATTTT,CASSLQGASTDTQYF
13,TRBV28,TRBJ1-5,NA,NA,TGTGCCAGCAGTCCTGGGGGCATTCAGCCCCAGCATTTT,CASSPGGIQPQHF
14,TRBV9,TRBJ1-2,TRBD1,few,TGTGCCAGCAGCGCCACAGGGGGTAGCTATGGCTACACCTTC,CASSATGGSYGYTF
13,TRBV6-5,TRBJ1-1,NA,few,TGTGCCAGCGGAACAGCTCTGAACACTGAAGCTTTCTTT,CASGTALNTEAFF
15,TRBV4-2,TRBJ1-2,NA,NA,TGTGCCAGCAGCCCGGCCCACAGGGAAGAGTGGGGCTACACCTTC,CASSPAHREEWGYTF
15,TRBV28,TRBJ2-5,TRBD1,NA,TGTGCCAGCAGTCCCCGAGGGACAGGGAGACAGACCCAGTACTTC,CASSPRGTGRQTQYF
14,TRBV27,TRBJ1-5,TRBD1,NA,TGTGCCAGCAGTCAAGACAGGGCGTATCAGCCCCAGCATTTT,CASSQDRAYQPQHF
19,TRBV9,TRBJ1-2,NA,NA,TGTGCCAGCAGCGGGGGCCCCCCAGAGACAGACATGCCACCCTATGGCTACACCTTC,CASSGGPPETDMPPYGYTF
16,TRBV15,TRBJ2-7,NA,few,TGTGCCACCAGCAGAGATCTGGTAGCGACTTCCTACGAGCAGTACTTC,CATSRDLVATSYEQYF